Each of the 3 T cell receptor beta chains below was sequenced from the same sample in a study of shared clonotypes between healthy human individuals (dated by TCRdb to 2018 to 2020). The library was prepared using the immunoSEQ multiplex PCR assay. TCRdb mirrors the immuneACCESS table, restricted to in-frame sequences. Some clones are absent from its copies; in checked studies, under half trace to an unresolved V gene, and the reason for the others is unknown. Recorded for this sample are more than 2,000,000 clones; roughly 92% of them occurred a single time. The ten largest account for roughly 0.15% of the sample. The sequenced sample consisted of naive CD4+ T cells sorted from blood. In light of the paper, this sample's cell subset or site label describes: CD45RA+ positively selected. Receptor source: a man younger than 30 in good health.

This CDR3 is CASSPHRTGGTEAFF. The DNA for the CDR3 is TGTGCCAGCAGTCCCCACCGGACAGGGGGCACTGAAGCTTTCTTT. V is TRBV27 and J is TRBJ1-1; 10 nucleotides align to TRBD1. After removal of 5 bases from V and 4 bases from J, the junction contained 7 bases not matched to a gene. The CDR3 is made up of 15 amino acids. Germline CDR1 and CDR2: MNHEY and SMNVEV (reference sequence).

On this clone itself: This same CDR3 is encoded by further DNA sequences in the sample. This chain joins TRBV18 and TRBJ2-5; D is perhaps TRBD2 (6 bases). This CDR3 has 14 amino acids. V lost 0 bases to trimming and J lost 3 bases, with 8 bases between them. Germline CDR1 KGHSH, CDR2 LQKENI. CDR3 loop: CASSPPAGKETQYF. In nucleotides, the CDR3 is TGTGCCAGCTCACCACCGGCGGGGAAAGAGACCCAGTACTTC.

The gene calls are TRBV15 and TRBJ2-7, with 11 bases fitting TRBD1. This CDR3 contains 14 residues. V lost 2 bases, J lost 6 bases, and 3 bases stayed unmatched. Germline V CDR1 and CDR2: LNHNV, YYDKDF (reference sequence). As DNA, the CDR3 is TGTGCCACCAGCAGACCGGGACAGGGGGGCGAGCAGTACTTC. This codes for CATSRPGQGGEQYF.